The 2 T cell receptor beta chains below were found in one sample sequenced in a study of T cell clusters in autoimmune cytopenias. Multiplex touch-down PCR amplified TRB using TRB-A and TRB-B pools in one tube. For each CDR3 protein, TCRdb gives one entry from its re-call of the multiplex PCR reads, without DNA. Recorded here are under 14,000 distinct CDR3 sequences; the top ten clones represent about 30%. Each sample's input was 250 ng genomic DNA, 38,000 or so genome equivalents. This same sample was also taken into another study, of T cell repertoires in aging, cancer and after chemotherapy.

The sequenced material came from peripheral blood. The source is a human donor in good health.

The chain carries TRBV19 and TRBJ2-1; absent DNA, TCRdb's TRBD2 call cannot be checked. In germline, CDR1 is LNHDA, CDR2 SQIVND (reference sequence). The CDR3 has 12 residues. Here the CDR3 reads CASSLFGETQFF.

This chain connects TRBV5-1 to TRBJ1-4. The length of the CDR3 is 14 residues. Germline V gives CDR1 SGHRS, CDR2 YFSETQ. This CDR3 reads CASSFSRGGEKLFF.